This TCR beta chain was sequenced during a study of T cells in Graves' hyperthyroidism and ophthalmopathy. CDR1 and CDR2 from the germline V gene are LGHDT and YNNKEL (reference sequence). V was clipped by 0 bases and J by 2 bases, with 9 bases between them. This CDR3 has 15 amino acids. Diagnosis rested on symptoms, serum thyroxine and TRAb, thyroid ultrasound, and orbital computed tomography. The sample holds many counts of this clonotype. The CDR3 regions of TCR beta were amplified from RNA transcripts. During a first-round RT-PCR of the TCR CDR3, the HTBI primer set was used. From the multiplex PCR reads, TCRdb called clonotypes with MiXCR, one entry per CDR3 protein. The sample has fewer than 900,000 distinct CDR3 sequences; roughly a sixth are singletons.

The TCR comes from a woman between 50 and 59 years old with Graves' hyperthyroidism that later progressed to Graves' ophthalmopathy. The rearrangement links TRBV3-1 to TRBJ2-3; possibly TRBD1 for D (6 bases). The sample comprised blood. The CDR3 reads CASSQEGAYTDTQYF. The CDR3, as DNA: TGTGCCAGCAGCCAAGAGGGGGCTTACACAGATACGCAGTATTTT.